The 10 T cell receptor beta chains reported below all come from one sample, sequenced in a study of T cells in women clearing cervical HPV infection. Data came from immunoSEQ multiplex PCR; TCRdb stores just in-frame clones and leaves some out. Listed are about 31,000 clones; 8.4% falls within the top ten. Sequenced material: blood buffy coat. Receptor source: a woman between 18 and 70 years old with a cervical HPV16 infection that either progressed to CIN3+ or cleared (not recorded which).

A word on this clone: From the germline J gene comes the end of the CDR3, since the read stops 3 residues before it. This chain uses TRBV5-1 with TRBJ2-5; D uncertain. Trimming took 4 bases from V and 2 from J, leaving 12 bases between them. The CDR3 length is 14 residues. Germline loops: CDR1 SGHRS, CDR2 YFSETQ. CDR3 DNA, as far as it was read: TGCGCCAGCAGCAACTTCGAAATTCAAGAGACC. Amino acids: CASSNFEIQET. The entire CDR3 protein is CASSNFEIQETQYF.

With regard to this clone: The read terminates 3 residues before the CDR3 end, so the remaining end is supplied by the germline J gene. The chain has TRBV7-9 and TRBJ1-5, with 7 bases aligning to TRBD1. J was trimmed by 4 bases and V by 5 bases; bases with no gene match: 5. The CDR3 extends over 14 amino acids. Germline assignment: CDR1 SEHNR and CDR2 FQNEAQ (reference sequence). Incomplete CDR3 DNA: TGTGCCAGCAGCGACGGGACAGAAAATCAGCCC. Amino acid sequence: CASSDGTENQP. The entire CDR3 protein is CASSDGTENQPQHF.

With regard to this clone: The read halts 3 residues ahead of the CDR3 end, with the missing end drawn from the germline J gene. The chain recombines TRBV11-3 with TRBJ1-2, with TRBD1 as a possible D gene (5 bases). CDR1 is SGHNT, CDR2 YENEEA, per germline. The CDR3 is made up of 13 amino acids. CDR3 DNA, as far as it was read: TGTGCCAGCAGCTTACGTTTGCAGGACAGC. It translates to CASSLRLQDS. The complete CDR3 reads CASSLRLQDSYTF. Based on the CDR3 plus reference TRBV11-3 and TRBJ1-2, the full variable domain is EAGVVQSPRYKIIEKKQPVAFWCNPISGHNTLYWYLQNLGQGPELLIRYENEEAVDDSQLPKDRFSAERLKGVDSTLKIQPAELGDSAVYLCASSLRLQDSYTFGSGTRLTVV.

About this clone: At one boundary the junction diverges from the germline segment, which might be a read error. The CDR3 is cut off 3 residues early in the read; its end comes from the germline J gene. Other DNA sequences of this sample code for an identical CDR3. This chain uses TRBV6-1 with TRBJ1-3, with a possible D match to TRBD1 (5 bases). The germline V gene has CDR1 MNHNS and CDR2 SASEGT. The CDR3 sequence is 15 residues long. The CDR3 protein is CASSGGLYSGNTIYF. CDR3 bases read: TGTGCCAGCAGTGGGGGACTGTACTCTGGAAACACT.

Comment on this clone: The read stops 3 residues short of the end of the CDR3; the missing end is completed from the germline J gene. The chain uses TRBV4-1 and TRBJ2-3, with TRBD2 matching over 11 bases. Germline values: CDR1 MGHRA, CDR2 YSYEKL. This CDR3 has 17 amino acids. With V trimmed by 0 bases and J by 2 bases, 4 bases remained unmatched. CDR3 DNA, as far as it was read: TGCGCCAGCAGCCAAGATGGACTAGCGGGCACCACAGATACG. Amino acid sequence: CASSQDGLAGTTDT. The whole CDR3 is CASSQDGLAGTTDTQYF.

Regarding this clone: The junction departs from germline at one end; a sequencing error may be responsible. Read data end 3 residues before the CDR3 end; the end is taken from the germline J gene. The V call is TRBV4-2, the J call TRBJ1-2, with TRBD1 matching over 10 bases. Germline-derived CDR1 and CDR2 are LGHNA and YNFKEQ. This CDR3 spans 15 amino acids. The CDR3 DNA, read in part, is TGCGCCAGCAGCCAAGATTTGGGGACAGGGGAGGGC. Protein product: CASSQDLGTGEG. The whole CDR3 is CASSQDLGTGEGYTF.

About this clone: The read falls 3 residues short of the CDR3 end, and the missing part is taken from the germline J gene. The chain recombines TRBV29-1 with TRBJ2-7; the D gene is possibly TRBD1 (6 bases). Trimming stripped 5 bases from V and 3 bases from J, with 11 bases between. Germline V gene lookup returns CDR1 SQVTM and CDR2 ANQGSEA. This CDR3 has 12 amino acids. CDR3 DNA, as far as it was read: TGCAGCGTTATACCACAGGGCTACGAG. It translates to CSVIPQGYE. The full CDR3 protein is CSVIPQGYEQYF.

About this clone: The read falls 3 residues short of the CDR3 end, and the missing part is taken from the germline J gene. This chain uses TRBV5-1 with TRBJ2-7; D ambiguous. There are 16 residues in the CDR3. V was cut by 0 bases and J by 2 bases, with 15 bases left in between. The germline V gene encodes CDR1 SGHRS and CDR2 YFSETQ. The covered CDR3 bases are TGCGCCAGCAGCTTGGGTATGGCAGGTTCTACCTACGAG. It translates to CASSLGMAGSTYE. The full CDR3 is CASSLGMAGSTYEQYF. The whole variable domain, remainder taken from reference TRBV5-1 and TRBJ2-7, is KAGVTQTPRYLIKTRGQQVTLSCSPISGHRSVSWYQQTPGQGLQFLFEYFSETQRNKGNFPGRFSGRQFSNSRSEMNVSTLELGDSALYLCASSLGMAGSTYEQYFGPGTRLTVT.

Regarding this clone: Read sequence stops 3 residues before the CDR3 end, and the germline J gene provides the missing end. The chain joins TRBV20-1 to TRBJ1-2; 12 nucleotides align to TRBD1. Germline-derived CDR1 and CDR2 are DFQATT and SNEGSKA (reference sequence). The ends lost 6 bases at V and 0 bases at J; junction bases unmatched: 5. The CDR3 length is 15 residues. Incomplete CDR3 DNA: TGCAGTGCAAGGGACAGGGGGCTTCCTAACTATGGC. It yields the protein CSARDRGLPNYG. The entire CDR3 reads CSARDRGLPNYGYTF.

Of note for this clone: The observed sequence ends 3 residues before the CDR3 terminus, with the missing tail filled in from the germline J gene. This chain joins TRBV6-1 and TRBJ2-7; the D gene is possibly TRBD2 (6 bases). The V gene lost 4 bases and the J gene lost 3 bases, with 7 bases spanning the gap. The CDR3 extends over 12 amino acids. Germline CDR1 MNHNS, CDR2 SASEGT. The CDR3 DNA, read in part, is TGTGCCAGCAGTGGGACTAACTACGAG. It encodes CASSGTNYE. The complete CDR3 reads CASSGTNYEQYF.